This TCR beta chain was retrieved from a study of CD8 T cells in ankylosing spondylitis. Study-level points and caveats: Within peripheral blood, clones linked to disease were CD8+ and relatively rare. Clones tied to disease were said to be significantly enriched in matched ankylosing spondylitis synovial fluid. Seemingly characteristic of ankylosing spondylitis blood was a TCR beta motif consisting of about 8 highly homologous variants.

The length of the CDR3 is 15 residues. CDR1 and CDR2 (germline): GTSNPN, SVGIG (reference sequence). Trimming removed 0 bases from V and 1 base from J; junction bases left unmatched: 0. A word on this clonotype: Its antigen is undetermined.

Libraries of TCR beta came from quantitative 5'-RACE with molecular barcodes. TCRdb itself ran the 5' RACE reads through MiXCR, one entry per CDR3 protein. Here the sample spans approximately 260,000 distinct CDR3 sequences, approximately 9% being singletons. The chain joins TRBV30 to TRBJ2-1, with 10 positions matching TRBD2. The sample taken for sequencing was blood, either unsorted or a sorted T cell fraction (not recorded which). The source is a male donor with ankylosing spondylitis or in good health (not recorded which). The DNA of the CDR3 is TGTGCCTGGAGTGTAGCGGGAGGGTCCTACAATGAGCAGTTCTTC. As protein: CAWSVAGGSYNEQFF.